Shown below are 24 T cell receptor beta chains from a single sample sequenced in a study of blood T cell repertoires in COVID-19. TCRdb's copy holds only in-frame clones and misses some; the assay was immunoSEQ multiplex PCR. Here the sample spans approximately 300,000 clones, roughly 87% being singletons. The sequencing sample was made of peripheral blood. The receptors were gathered from a man in his forties or fifties with active or convalescent COVID-19.

In this sample, this clone turned up a few times. The rearrangement joins TRBV6-2 or TRBV6-3 to TRBJ2-7; 9 nucleotides match TRBD1. This CDR3 spans 15 amino acids. The ends lost 6 bases at V and 3 bases at J; junction bases unmatched: 9. Germline lookup yields CDR1 MNHEY and CDR2 SVGEGT. The CDR3 DNA sequence: TGTGCCAGCAGCCCCCGGGACAGGGACAACTACGAGCAGTACTTC. Protein product: CASSPRDRDNYEQYF.

The chain employs TRBV28 and TRBJ1-1, with D perhaps matching TRBD1 (5 bases). The CDR3 sequence is 15 residues long. V lost 3 bases, J lost 8 bases, and 19 bases lay in between. Germline assignment: CDR1 MDHEN and CDR2 SYDVKM. CDR3 nucleotides: TGTGCCAGCAGTTTTGGCGGGGAACCTAGGGGAGAAGCTTTCTTT. It translates to CASSFGGEPRGEAFF.

This chain's CDR3 is CASSPVWQANYGYTF. The CDR3 region has the DNA TGTGCCAGTAGCCCAGTGTGGCAGGCTAACTATGGCTACACCTTC. V is TRBV19 and J is TRBJ1-2; D not resolved. CDR1 is LNHDA, CDR2 SQIVND, per germline (reference sequence). V lost 6 bases to trimming and J lost 0 bases, with 14 bases between them. The CDR3 runs to 15 residues.

The chain has TRBV28 and TRBJ1-6, with D tentatively TRBD1 (6 bases). Trimming stripped 4 bases from V and 0 bases from J, with 22 bases between. This CDR3 region has 20 residues. Germline V gene lookup returns CDR1 MDHEN and CDR2 SYDVKM. The CDR3 coding sequence is TGTGCCAGCAGTTCCGCCAGGGGCGCAGGAGTCAGCTCCTATAATTCACCCCTCCACTTT. This translates into CASSSARGAGVSSYNSPLHF.

The rearrangement joins TRBV28 to TRBJ1-2; 10 bases match TRBD1. Looked up from germline, CDR1 is MDHEN and CDR2 is SYDVKM. The CDR3 extends over 14 amino acids. Germline trimming cut 3 bases from V and 4 bases from J; bases unmatched to any gene: 2. The CDR3 protein is CASSLGTGAYGYTF. CDR3 coding DNA: TGTGCCAGCAGTTTGGGGACAGGGGCCTATGGCTACACCTTC.

The chain is built from TRBV28 and TRBJ1-1, with 11 bases lining up with TRBD1. Germline-derived CDR1 and CDR2 are MDHEN and SYDVKM. The V gene end was trimmed by 2 bases and the J gene end by 5 bases; junction bases not matched to a gene: 10. The CDR3 consists of 17 residues. The CDR3 bases are TGTGCCAGCAGTTTAGAGGGACAGGGGGTGGGACGGACTGAAGCTTTCTTT. The encoded protein is CASSLEGQGVGRTEAFF.

The J gene is TRBJ2-1, the V gene TRBV3-1 (or the pseudogene TRBV3-2); 9 nucleotides align to TRBD2. Germline CDR1 and CDR2: LGHDT and YNNKEL (reference sequence). The CDR3 is made up of 15 amino acids. With V trimmed by 5 bases and J by 4 bases, 6 bases remained unmatched. The CDR3 loop reads CASSLTSGDYNEQFF. DNA for the CDR3: TGTGCCAGCAGCTTGACTAGCGGCGATTACAATGAGCAGTTCTTC.

This sequence joins TRBV7-2 and TRBJ2-3; 8 bases line up with TRBD2. Per germline, CDR1 SGHTA and CDR2 FQGNSA. V was pared by 3 bases and J by 3 bases, with 5 bases of the junction left unmatched. The CDR3 contains 15 residues. The CDR3 nucleotides are TGTGCCAGCAGCTTCGGGGGGGCCACGACAGATACGCAGTATTTT. It specifies CASSFGGATTDTQYF.

The chain is built from TRBV5-1 and TRBJ2-1; D unclear. This CDR3 spans 11 amino acids. The V and J ends lost 1 base and 8 bases respectively, with 4 bases between them. Germline V gene data show CDR1 as SGHRS and CDR2 as YFSETQ. The DNA for the CDR3 is TGCGCCAGCAGCTTGTCCGATGAGCAGTTCTTC. Translation gives CASSLSDEQFF.

This clone has more than one count but fewer than ten. The V call is TRBV27, the J call TRBJ2-2; D remains ambiguous. The CDR3 length is 15 residues. Germline V lookup: CDR1 MNHEY, CDR2 SMNVEV (reference sequence). Trimming shortened V by 5 bases and J by 6 bases, and 16 bases separated the two germline ends. The CDR3 protein is CASSLPQIPPGELFF. CDR3 in DNA: TGTGCCAGCAGTCTCCCACAGATCCCGCCCGGGGAGCTGTTTTTT.

This chain uses TRBV11-2 with TRBJ1-3; D remains unclear. V lost 0 bases and J lost 0, with 6 bases in between. This CDR3 spans 15 amino acids. Germline-derived CDR1 and CDR2 are SGHAT and FQNNGV. Here the CDR3 reads CASSLDVYSGNTIYF. CDR3 nucleotides: TGTGCCAGCAGCTTAGATGTTTACTCTGGAAACACCATATATTTT.

The gene calls are TRBV5-4 and TRBJ2-3; D gene unclear. Trimming shortened V by 0 bases and J by 6 bases, and 5 bases separated the two germline ends. This CDR3 contains 12 residues. Per the germline V gene, CDR1 is SGHNT and CDR2 is YYREEE (reference sequence). The chain's CDR3 is CASSLDGDTQYF. Written as DNA, the CDR3 is TGTGCCAGCAGCTTGGACGGGGATACGCAGTATTTT.

This rearrangement joins TRBV7-9 to TRBJ1-1; 7 bases map to TRBD1. The junction had 12 bases not matched to a gene; V was cut back by 0 bases and J by 8 bases. The germline gives CDR1 SEHNR, CDR2 FQNEAQ (reference sequence). This CDR3 spans 16 amino acids. CDR3 sequence reads: CASSLASTGWVGEAFF. Here the CDR3 DNA reads TGTGCCAGCAGCTTAGCTTCGACAGGGTGGGTTGGGGAAGCTTTCTTT.

The chain has TRBV7-8 and TRBJ1-6; possibly TRBD1 for D (5 bases). Trimming left V 5 bases short and J 0 bases short, with 14 bases between. Germline values: CDR1 SGHVS, CDR2 FQNEAQ. The CDR3 extends over 17 amino acids. CDR3 loop: CASSARQPGSYNSPLHF. The CDR3 DNA sequence: TGTGCCAGCAGCGCCCGACAGCCGGGCTCCTATAATTCACCCCTCCACTTT.

This chain uses TRBV7-2 with TRBJ2-7; the match to TRBD1 covers 8 bases. Germline V gives CDR1 SGHTA, CDR2 FQGNSA. There are 14 residues in the CDR3. The trim removed 3 bases at V and 2 bases at J, leaving 3 bases unmatched. The CDR3 region is CASSLGQVPYEQYF. The CDR3 DNA reads as TGTGCCAGCAGCTTGGGACAGGTCCCCTACGAGCAGTACTTC.

In its sample, this clone was seen once. This sequence joins TRBV28 and TRBJ2-5; 9 bases fit TRBD2. The CDR3 is made up of 17 amino acids. Unmatched junction bases numbered 14, after V lost 6 bases and J lost 3 bases. Germline CDR1 MDHEN, CDR2 SYDVKM. The CDR3 region is CASSRLGSGRSKETQYF. The CDR3 coding sequence is TGTGCCAGCAGCCGATTGGGTAGCGGGAGATCGAAAGAGACCCAGTACTTC.

V and J are TRBV2 and TRBJ1-4, with D possibly being TRBD1 (6 bases). This CDR3 is built from 14 residues. The V gene lost 1 base and the J gene lost 7 bases, with 10 bases spanning the gap. Germline CDR1 SNHLY, CDR2 FYNNEI. CDR3 bases: TGTGCCAGCAGTGAAGGCAGGGGACGTGAAAAACTGTTTTTT. The encoded protein is CASSEGRGREKLFF.

This chain links TRBV3-1 (or the pseudogene TRBV3-2) with TRBJ2-1; maybe TRBD2 (7 bases). Trimming shortened V by 3 bases and J by 0 bases, and 9 bases separated the two germline ends. There are 15 residues in the CDR3. Germline loops: CDR1 LGHDT, CDR2 YNNKEL (reference sequence). The CDR3: CASSQGGPSYNEQFF. CDR3 sequence (DNA): TGTGCCAGCAGCCAGGGGGGGCCCTCCTACAATGAGCAGTTCTTC.

The gene calls are TRBV2 and TRBJ2-5, with D uncertain. The CDR3 consists of 12 residues. V lost 6 bases and J 5 bases, leaving 10 bases between the germline ends. CDR1 SNHLY and CDR2 FYNNEI come from the germline V gene. CDR3 bases: TGTGCCAGCAGCGCTACCAGGGAGACCCAGTACTTC. Its protein product is CASSATRETQYF.

The rearrangement uses TRBV7-2 and TRBJ1-5; maybe TRBD1 (6 bases). V lost 1 base and J 7 bases, leaving 11 bases between the germline ends. The CDR3 contains 14 residues. Germline CDR1 and CDR2: SGHTA and FQGNSA. The CDR3 spells CASSLVGGWQPQHF. The CDR3 nucleotides are TGTGCCAGCAGCTTAGTTGGGGGCTGGCAGCCCCAGCATTTT.

This chain connects TRBV6-6 to TRBJ1-1, with unresolved D. Germline assignment: CDR1 MNHNY and CDR2 SVGAGI (reference sequence). V was cut by 8 bases and J by 11 bases, with 27 bases left in between. The CDR3 contains 15 residues. CDR3 DNA: TGTGCCAGCCGACTCGGTACCCCGTTAAAAGGAGGCGCTTTCTTT. Protein sequence: CASRLGTPLKGGAFF.

V is TRBV5-1 and J is TRBJ1-1, with 9 bases lining up with TRBD1. CDR1 SGHRS and CDR2 YFSETQ come from the germline V gene. The CDR3 contains 16 residues. The J segment lost 0 bases and the V segment lost 2 bases, leaving 5 bases of the junction unmatched. The CDR3 here is CASSFGTGFLNTEAFF. In DNA, the CDR3 is TGCGCCAGCAGCTTCGGGACAGGGTTCCTGAACACTGAAGCTTTCTTT.

The chain has TRBV10-2 and TRBJ2-7, with 11 bases that match TRBD2. The germline V gene has CDR1 WSHSY and CDR2 SAAADI. There are 14 residues in the CDR3. The J segment lost 6 bases and the V segment lost 7 bases, leaving 8 bases of the junction unmatched. As DNA, the CDR3 is TGCGCCAGCACTTTGACTAGCGGGATTGTCGAGCAGTACTTC. This encodes CASTLTSGIVEQYF.

This clone was detected only a few times. The rearrangement uses TRBV6-6 and TRBJ2-7, with D uncertain. Germline loops: CDR1 MNHNY, CDR2 SVGAGI (reference sequence). The V gene lost 6 bases and the J gene lost 1 base, with 7 bases spanning the gap. The CDR3 contains 12 residues. The CDR3 sequence: CASRTVSYEQYF. The CDR3 nucleotides read TGTGCCAGCAGAACGGTTTCCTACGAGCAGTACTTC.